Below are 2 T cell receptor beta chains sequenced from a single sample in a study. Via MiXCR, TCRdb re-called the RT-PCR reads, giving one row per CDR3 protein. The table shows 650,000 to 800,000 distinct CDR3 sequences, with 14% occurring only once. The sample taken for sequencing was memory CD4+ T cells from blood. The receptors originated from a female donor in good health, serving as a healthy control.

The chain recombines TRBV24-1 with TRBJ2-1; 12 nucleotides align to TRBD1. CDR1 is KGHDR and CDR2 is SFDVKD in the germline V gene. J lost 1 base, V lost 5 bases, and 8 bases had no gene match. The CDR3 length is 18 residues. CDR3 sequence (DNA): TGTGCCACCAGTGTAGCCGGGACAGGGGGCTTATCCTACAATGAGCAGTTCTTC. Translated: CATSVAGTGGLSYNEQFF.

CDR3 coding DNA: TGTGCCAGCAGCTACCGGACTGTCTCTTTCACAGATACGCAGTATTTT. The encoded protein is CASSYRTVSFTDTQYF. The chain joins TRBV7-9 to TRBJ2-3; maybe TRBD2 (5 bases). Between the trimmed V and J ends, which lost 4 bases and 2 bases, there was a span of 16 bases. The CDR3 is made up of 16 amino acids. Germline V gene data show CDR1 as SEHNR and CDR2 as FQNEAQ (reference sequence).